These 20 T cell receptor beta chains were sequenced from one sample in a study of tumor-infiltrating lymphocytes in primary liver carcinoma. Without any cell sorting, about 20-31 mg of bulk tissue yielded co-extracted RNA and DNA. The template, about 510 ng total RNA, yielded TCR beta cDNA made with a constant-region primer. A slightly modified ARM-PCR protocol with three nested multiplex PCR rounds produced these TCR beta libraries. The first two PCR rounds used TRBV1-TRBV30 forward primers with a C-beta reverse primer, about 10 cycles each. MiXCR was run by TCRdb on the multiplex PCR reads, yielding one entry per CDR3 protein. The sample consists of 50,000 to 60,000 distinct CDR3 sequences, around 77% of them appearing once. The sample taken for sequencing was liver tumor tissue from sampling region 5. The subset denotes: tumor region T5, tumor centre. These receptors all come from a man in his forties with primary liver carcinoma and hepatitis B virus infection.

Comment on this clonotype: Without the conserved terminal phenylalanine or tryptophan, this CDR3 likely stems from a read error. This sequence joins TRBV29-1 and TRBJ2-7, with TRBD1 matching over 7 bases. This CDR3 has 13 amino acids. CDR1 and CDR2 (germline): SQVTM, ANQGSEA. DNA for the CDR3: TGCAGTGTTTCGTGGACAGGACCCTACGAGCAGTACTAC. Its translation: CSVSWTGPYEQYY.

This sequence joins TRBV5-4 and TRBJ2-3; the match to TRBD2 covers 13 bases. Germline CDR1 SGHNT, CDR2 YYREEE (reference sequence). The CDR3 totals 18 residues. The V gene end was trimmed by 5 bases and the J gene end by 3 bases; junction bases not matched to a gene: 12. CDR3 DNA: TGTGCCAGCAGTCACTATAACGGACTAGCGGGAGTGACAGATACGCAGTATTTT. Its translation is CASSHYNGLAGVTDTQYF. The full variable domain, completed using reference TRBV5-4 and TRBJ2-3, is ETGVTQSPTHLIKTRGQQVTLRCSSQSGHNTVSWYQQALGQGPQFIFQYYREEENGRGNFPPRFSGLQFPNYSSELNVNALELDDSALYLCASSHYNGLAGVTDTQYFGPGTRLTVL.

In regard to this clonotype: A single base separates this from a much larger clone, so it may be a read error. V usage is TRBV20-1 and J usage is TRBJ2-3; maybe TRBD2 (6 bases). Per germline, CDR1 DFQATT and CDR2 SNEGSKA (reference sequence). CDR3 length: 16 residues. Between the trimmed V and J ends, which lost 5 bases and 3 bases, there was a span of 21 bases. CDR3 region: CSARRSGWALTDTQYF. CDR3 DNA sequence: TGCAGTGCTCGAAGAAGCGGGTGGGCCCTTACAGATACGCAGTATTTT.

This clonotype was picked up one time. V and J are TRBV5-5 and TRBJ2-5; D is unresolved. Germline V CDR1 and CDR2: SGHKS, YYEKEE (reference sequence). V was trimmed by 0 bases and J by 5 bases, leaving 14 bases between them. The CDR3 sequence is 15 residues long. DNA of the CDR3: TGTGCCAGCAGCTTGGTTGTGGCGGCAGAGGAGACCCAGTACTTC. Translated: CASSLVVAAEETQYF.

This clonotype showed up many times. The CDR3 loop is CASSSRGSGLAGGAYNEQFF. CDR3 in DNA: TGTGCCAGCAGCTCCCGAGGGTCGGGACTAGCGGGGGGGGCTTACAATGAGCAGTTCTTC. J is TRBJ2-1 and V is TRBV7-8; TRBD2 matches at 16 bases. This CDR3 has 20 amino acids. Germline loops: CDR1 SGHVS, CDR2 FQNEAQ. Germline trimming cut 4 bases from V and 4 bases from J; bases unmatched to any gene: 13.

In regard to this clonotype: Relative to the germline gene, one junction end is altered; a read error may explain this. The chain employs TRBV30 and TRBJ1-1; a weak D match, TRBD1 (5 bases). The CDR3 extends over 15 amino acids. Germline loops: CDR1 GTSNPN, CDR2 SVGIG (reference sequence). The DNA for the CDR3 is TGTGCCTTGAGTCTAACGGGACTTGGGAACACTGAAGCTTTCTTT. Its protein is CALSLTGLGNTEAFF.

With respect to this clonotype: It is likely a read error, because the conserved phenylalanine at the end of the CDR3 is missing. The gene calls are TRBV29-1 and TRBJ1-1; 7 nucleotides match TRBD1. The CDR3 has 14 residues. Germline CDR1 SQVTM, CDR2 ANQGSEA. This chain's CDR3 is CSAYKGATSAEAFL. CDR3 coding DNA: TGTAGCGCCTACAAGGGGGCAACCTCTGCTGAAGCTTTCTTA.

This clonotype appeared a single time. V usage is TRBV5-4 and J usage is TRBJ2-1; TRBD2 matches at 8 bases. CDR1 is SGHNT and CDR2 is YYREEE in the germline V gene (reference sequence). With 4 bases clipped from V and 2 bases from J, the junction kept 8 bases outside the gene matches. The CDR3 has 16 amino acids. The CDR3 nucleotides read TGTGCCAGCAGCGGACTAGCCGCAAGCCCCTACAATGAGCAGTTCTTC. As protein: CASSGLAASPYNEQFF.

This clonotype has more than one count but fewer than ten. The chain uses TRBV5-6 and TRBJ2-7; D unresolved. With 4 bases removed from V and 0 bases from J, the gap between germline ends came to 11 bases. The CDR3 contains 14 residues. CDR1 SGHDT and CDR2 YYEEEE come from the germline V gene. The CDR3 region has the DNA TGTGCCAGCAGCCGTACATTCTCCTCCTACGAGCAGTACTTC. Translating it yields CASSRTFSSYEQYF.

Worth noting for this clonotype: A much larger clone differs from this one at a single base, so this may be a read error. The chain combines TRBV19 with TRBJ2-1, with TRBD1 identical over 9 bases. The CDR3 has 15 amino acids. The trim removed 5 bases at V and 10 bases at J, leaving 12 bases unmatched. Germline CDR1 and CDR2: LNHDA and SQIVND (reference sequence). As DNA, the CDR3 is TGTGCCAGTAGTGCGCCGGGACAGGGTATTAACGAGCAGTTCTTC. This sequence encodes CASSAPGQGINEQFF.

V gene TRBV14 combines with J gene TRBJ2-6; the D gene is possibly TRBD2 (6 bases). CDR3 size: 13 residues. The V and J ends lost 4 bases and 7 bases respectively, with 8 bases between them. Germline V gives CDR1 SGHDN, CDR2 FVKESK. The CDR3: CASSLTRANVLTF. The CDR3 DNA reads as TGTGCCAGCAGCCTGACTAGAGCCAACGTCCTGACTTTC.

V and J are TRBV11-1 and TRBJ2-4; 13 bases fit TRBD2. V lost 6 bases to trimming and J lost 11 bases; unmatched junction nucleotides: 16. The CDR3 is 17 residues long. Germline-derived CDR1 and CDR2 are SGHAT and FQDESV (reference sequence). CDR3 protein: CASSFPGTSGTENVQYF. DNA of the CDR3: TGTGCCAGCAGTTTTCCCGGGACTAGCGGGACCGAGAACGTTCAGTACTTC.

As to this clonotype: At one boundary the junction diverges from the germline segment, which might be a read error. V gene TRBV7-9 combines with J gene TRBJ1-2; a possible D gene is TRBD1 (6 bases). The germline V gene encodes CDR1 SEHNR and CDR2 FQNEAQ (reference sequence). The CDR3 extends over 14 amino acids. CDR3 sequence reads: CTSRWDRGFHAYTF. Written as DNA, the CDR3 is TGTACCAGCAGGTGGGATAGGGGGTTTCATGCCTACACCTTC.

The gene calls are TRBV6-6 and TRBJ1-2; no reliable D call. This CDR3 comprises 12 residues. Deletions cut 7 bases from V and 1 base from J, with 7 bases between. Germline V lookup: CDR1 MNHNY, CDR2 SVGAGI (reference sequence). The CDR3 DNA is TGTGCCAGCATGGGCAGTAACTATGGCTACACCTTC. Translation gives CASMGSNYGYTF.

The V and J genes are TRBV4-2 and TRBJ2-1, with 9 positions matching TRBD2. This CDR3 has 16 residues. Germline V lookup: CDR1 LGHNA, CDR2 YNFKEQ. V lost 3 bases to trimming and J lost 0 bases; unmatched junction nucleotides: 3. CDR3 sequence reads: CASSQVAGASYNEQFF. The CDR3 DNA is TGTGCCAGCAGCCAGGTAGCGGGGGCCTCCTACAATGAGCAGTTCTTC.

For this clonotype: As the CDR3 is not closed by the conserved phenylalanine or tryptophan, this likely results from a read error. The chain is built from TRBV11-2 and TRBJ2-1, with 14 nucleotides matching TRBD2. The CDR3 has 19 residues. CDR1 and CDR2 (germline): SGHAT, FQNNGV. The CDR3: CASSFQWVPGTSGSHEQFS. The CDR3 DNA is TGCGCCAGCAGCTTCCAATGGGTACCTGGGACTAGCGGGAGTCATGAGCAGTTCTCC.

Regarding this clonotype: An end of the junction does not agree with germline; a read error may underlie this. This chain links TRBV6-6 with TRBJ2-3, with a possible D match to TRBD1 (6 bases). CDR1 is MNHNY, CDR2 SVGAGI, per germline (reference sequence). The CDR3 length is 14 residues. The CDR3 loop reads CASSVQGTTDTQYF. DNA of the CDR3: TGCGCCAGCAGTGTACAGGGAACAACTGATACGCAGTATTTT.

With respect to this clonotype: Its ends do not fully match the called genes, so a read error is possible. The chain recombines TRBV4-3 with TRBJ2-7; tentatively, D is TRBD1 (6 bases). CDR3 length equals 15 residues. Germline values: CDR1 LGHNA, CDR2 YSLEER. The CDR3 reads CANSQDLTGSYVQYF. Here the CDR3 DNA reads TGCGCCAACAGCCAAGACTTGACAGGCTCCTACGTGCAGTACTTC.

In its sample, this clonotype was seen once. The chain recombines TRBV29-1 with TRBJ2-2, with 7 bases matching TRBD2. Germline lookup yields CDR1 SQVTM and CDR2 ANQGSEA. The CDR3 is 14 amino acids. As DNA, the CDR3 is TGCAGTGTACGACGAGCGGGAAGCACCGGGGAGCTGTTTTTT. Translating gives CSVRRAGSTGELFF.

The chain's CDR3 is CTGSFGRAGYTF. The CDR3 DNA reads as TGTACCGGCAGTTTTGGCAGGGCTGGCTACACCTTC. This chain connects TRBV12-3 or TRBV12-4 to TRBJ1-2; D is perhaps TRBD1 (5 bases). This CDR3 region has 12 residues.